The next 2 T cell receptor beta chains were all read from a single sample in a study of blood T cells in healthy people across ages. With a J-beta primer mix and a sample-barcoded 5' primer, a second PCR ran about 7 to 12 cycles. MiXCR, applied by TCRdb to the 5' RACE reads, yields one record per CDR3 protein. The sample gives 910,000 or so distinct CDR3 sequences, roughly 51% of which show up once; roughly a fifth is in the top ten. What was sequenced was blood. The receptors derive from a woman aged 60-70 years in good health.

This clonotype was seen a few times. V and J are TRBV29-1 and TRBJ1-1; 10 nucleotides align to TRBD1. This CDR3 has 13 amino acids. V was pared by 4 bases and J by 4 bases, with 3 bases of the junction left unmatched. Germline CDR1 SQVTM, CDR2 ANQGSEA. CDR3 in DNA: TGCAGCGTTGGACAGGGGGCGGGCACTGAAGCTTTCTTT. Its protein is CSVGQGAGTEAFF.

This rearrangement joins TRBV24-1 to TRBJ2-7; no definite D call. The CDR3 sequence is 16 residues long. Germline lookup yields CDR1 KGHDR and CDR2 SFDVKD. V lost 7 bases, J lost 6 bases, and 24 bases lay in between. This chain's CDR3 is CATSESAGPHEGEQYF. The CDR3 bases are TGTGCCACCAGCGAGAGTGCCGGGCCCCATGAAGGCGAGCAGTACTTC.